What follows describes a single T cell receptor (beta chain). Antigen: not known. From germline, CDR1 is SQVTM and CDR2 ANQGSEA. The CDR3 loop spans 13 amino acids. The V end was cut by 0 bases, the J end by 7 bases, with 10 bases between. A second PCR, run for about 7 to 12 cycles, used a sample-barcoded 5' primer plus a J-beta primer mix. Tags on each cDNA molecule came from a template-switch adaptor with 12 random nucleotides. Each CDR3 protein gets one entry after TCRdb re-called the 5' RACE reads with MiXCR. Of over 950,000 distinct CDR3 sequences detected, about 51% appear once; the ten largest clones hold over 20%. The sample comes from a study of blood T cells in healthy people across ages. Overall study findings and caveats: TCR beta diversity per million T cells fell roughly linearly with age.

The clonotype originates from a woman in her sixties or seventies in good health. The chain employs TRBV29-1 and TRBJ2-1, with D possibly matching TRBD2 (5 bases). Input material: blood. CDR3 sequence reads: CSVEEATTNEQFF. The CDR3 DNA sequence: TGCAGCGTTGAAGAGGCGACTACTAATGAGCAGTTCTTC.